The clone carrying this T cell receptor (beta chain) has only a few counts. The CDR3 sequence is 14 residues long. TCRdb ran MiXCR on the RT-PCR reads and lists one entry per CDR3 protein. The sample records 650,000 to 800,000 distinct CDR3 sequences, over 12% being singletons. Sequenced material: memory CD4+ T cells from blood. This chain uses TRBV12-2 with TRBJ2-7. TRBV12-2 is a pseudogene. The TCR comes from a female donor in good health, serving as a healthy control. This CDR3 is CASRLSNFSYEQYF. In nucleotides, the CDR3 is TGTGCAAGTCGCTTATCTAACTTCTCCTACGAGCAGTACTTC.